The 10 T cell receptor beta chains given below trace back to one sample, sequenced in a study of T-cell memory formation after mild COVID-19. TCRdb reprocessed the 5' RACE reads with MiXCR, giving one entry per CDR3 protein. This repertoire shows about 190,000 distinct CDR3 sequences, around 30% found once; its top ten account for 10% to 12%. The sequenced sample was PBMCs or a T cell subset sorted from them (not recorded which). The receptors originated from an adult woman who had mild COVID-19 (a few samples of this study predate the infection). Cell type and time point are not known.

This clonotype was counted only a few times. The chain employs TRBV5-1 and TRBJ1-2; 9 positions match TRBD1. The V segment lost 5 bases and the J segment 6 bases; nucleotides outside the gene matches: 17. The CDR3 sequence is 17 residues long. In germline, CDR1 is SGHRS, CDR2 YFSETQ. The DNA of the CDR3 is TGCGCCAGCAGTCCTCTTCAAGCCGGGACAGGGACCGATGGCTACACCTTC. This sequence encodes CASSPLQAGTGTDGYTF.

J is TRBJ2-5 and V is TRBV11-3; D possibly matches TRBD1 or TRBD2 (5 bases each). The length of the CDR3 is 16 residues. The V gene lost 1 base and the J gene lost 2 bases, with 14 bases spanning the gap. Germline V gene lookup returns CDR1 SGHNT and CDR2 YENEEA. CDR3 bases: TGTGCCAGCAGCTTAGGTGTGATGGGACGGCAAGAGACCCAGTACTTC. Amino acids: CASSLGVMGRQETQYF.

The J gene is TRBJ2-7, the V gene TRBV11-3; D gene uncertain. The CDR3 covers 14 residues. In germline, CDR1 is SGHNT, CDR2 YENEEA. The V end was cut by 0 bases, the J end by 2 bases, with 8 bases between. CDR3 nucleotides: TGTGCCAGCAGCTTAGATGGCAGTCCCTACGAGCAGTACTTC. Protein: CASSLDGSPYEQYF.

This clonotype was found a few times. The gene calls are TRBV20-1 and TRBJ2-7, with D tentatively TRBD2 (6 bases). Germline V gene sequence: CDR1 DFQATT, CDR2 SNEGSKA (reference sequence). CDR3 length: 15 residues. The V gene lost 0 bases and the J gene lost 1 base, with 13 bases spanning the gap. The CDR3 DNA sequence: TGCAGTGCTAGAGATCAGGGACTGGCGTCCTACGAGCAGTACTTC. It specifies CSARDQGLASYEQYF.

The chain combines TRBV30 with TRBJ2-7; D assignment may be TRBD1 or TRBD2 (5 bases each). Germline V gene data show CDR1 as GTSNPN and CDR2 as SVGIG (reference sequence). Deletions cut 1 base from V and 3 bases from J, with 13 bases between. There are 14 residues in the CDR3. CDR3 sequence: CAWSAWGTYYEQYF. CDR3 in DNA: TGTGCCTGGAGTGCCTGGGGGACCTACTACGAGCAGTACTTC.

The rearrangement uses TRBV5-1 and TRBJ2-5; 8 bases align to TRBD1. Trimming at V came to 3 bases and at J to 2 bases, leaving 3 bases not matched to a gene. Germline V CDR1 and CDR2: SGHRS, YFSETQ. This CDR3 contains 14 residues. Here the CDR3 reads CASSWTGRQETQYF. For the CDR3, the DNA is TGCGCCAGCAGCTGGACAGGGAGGCAAGAGACCCAGTACTTC.

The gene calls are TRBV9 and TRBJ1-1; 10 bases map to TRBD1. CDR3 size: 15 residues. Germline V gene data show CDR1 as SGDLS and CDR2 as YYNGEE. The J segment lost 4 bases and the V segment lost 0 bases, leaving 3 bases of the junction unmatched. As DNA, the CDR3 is TGTGCCAGCAGCGTAGCGAGGGACAGGGGCACTGAAGCTTTCTTT. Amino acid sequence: CASSVARDRGTEAFF.

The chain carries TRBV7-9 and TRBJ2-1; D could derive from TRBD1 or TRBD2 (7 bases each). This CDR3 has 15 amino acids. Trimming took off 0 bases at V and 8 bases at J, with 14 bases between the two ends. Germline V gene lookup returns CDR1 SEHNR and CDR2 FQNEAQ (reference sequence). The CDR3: CASSLARRGRDEQFF. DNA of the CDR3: TGTGCCAGCAGCTTAGCGCGCAGGGGGAGGGATGAGCAGTTCTTC. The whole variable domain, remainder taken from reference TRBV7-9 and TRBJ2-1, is DTGVSQNPRHKITKRGQNVTFRCDPISEHNRLYWYRQTLGQGPEFLTYFQNEAQLEKSRLLSDRFSAERPKGSFSTLEIQRTEQGDSAMYLCASSLARRGRDEQFFGPGTRLTVL.

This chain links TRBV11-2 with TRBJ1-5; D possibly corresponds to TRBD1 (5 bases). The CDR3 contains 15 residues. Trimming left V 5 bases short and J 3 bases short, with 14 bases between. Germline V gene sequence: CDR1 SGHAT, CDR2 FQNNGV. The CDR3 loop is CASSPSGADNQPQHF. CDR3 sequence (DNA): TGTGCCAGCAGCCCAAGTGGGGCTGACAATCAGCCCCAGCATTTT.

The DNA of the CDR3 is TGTGCCGAAGGGGGCGGAACCTCCTACAATGAGCAGTTCTTC. Translated: CAEGGGTSYNEQFF. The gene calls are TRBV7-9 and TRBJ2-1, with TRBD1 matching over 7 bases. This CDR3 has 14 amino acids. Per germline, CDR1 SEHNR and CDR2 FQNEAQ (reference sequence). Trimming cost V 11 bases and J 0 bases; bases outside gene matches: 7.